The rows below give T cell receptor beta chains drawn from one sample of a study of OX40 agonist ivuxolimab in advanced cancers. The protocol was immunoSEQ multiplex PCR, while the TCRdb copy is restricted to in-frame clones and leaves out a portion. The data hold 80,000 or so clones, with roughly 87% observed a single time. Specimen: CD4+ or CD8+ T cells sorted from blood, collected in a trial of the OX40 agonist ivuxolimab. Receptors originate from an adult with an advanced solid tumor such as melanoma, head and neck, liver or kidney cancer. The CDR3 runs from the conserved cysteine through the conserved F or W. D genes are given only for firm matches. Clone size is given for some rows only: seen once, a few or many times, or a class if the clone is expanded.

d_call: NA
clone_size: NA
v_call: TRBV7-3
j_call: TRBJ2-3
cdr3_aa: CASSLEGGPTDTQYF
cdr3_nt: TGTGCCAGCAGCTTAGAGGGCGGACCCACAGATACGCAGTATTTT

d_call: NA
clone_size: once
v_call: TRBV2
j_call: TRBJ1-4
cdr3_aa: CASSGTVEKLFF
cdr3_nt: TGTGCCAGCAGTGGGACAGTTGAAAAACTGTTTTTT

d_call: NA
clone_size: NA
v_call: TRBV6-4
j_call: TRBJ2-3
cdr3_aa: CASSRDPFTDTQYF
cdr3_nt: TGTGCCAGCAGTAGGGACCCCTTCACAGATACGCAGTATTTT

d_call: NA
clone_size: NA
v_call: TRBV5-5
j_call: TRBJ1-4
cdr3_aa: CASSLGARGISTNEKLFF
cdr3_nt: TGTGCCAGCAGCTTGGGGGCGAGGGGCATCAGCACTAATGAAAAACTGTTTTTT

d_call: TRBD1
clone_size: once
v_call: TRBV27
j_call: TRBJ2-2
cdr3_aa: CASRTDWTGDAGELFF
cdr3_nt: TGTGCCAGCAGAACAGATTGGACAGGGGATGCCGGGGAGCTGTTTTTT

d_call: NA
clone_size: once
v_call: TRBV19
j_call: TRBJ2-1
cdr3_aa: CASRYGGPSYNEQFF
cdr3_nt: TGTGCCAGCCGCTACGGGGGCCCCTCCTACAATGAGCAGTTCTTC

d_call: NA
clone_size: NA
v_call: TRBV28
j_call: TRBJ2-5
cdr3_aa: CASTLSGRQETQYF
cdr3_nt: TGTGCCAGCACCCTATCGGGGCGACAAGAGACCCAGTACTTC

d_call: NA
clone_size: NA
v_call: TRBV5-1
j_call: TRBJ2-5
cdr3_aa: CASSFPGEETQYF
cdr3_nt: TGCGCCAGCAGCTTCCCGGGGGAAGAGACCCAGTACTTC

d_call: TRBD2
clone_size: NA
v_call: TRBV7-9
j_call: TRBJ2-3
cdr3_aa: CASSTPPGTTSPF
cdr3_nt: TGTGCCAGCAGCACGCCCCCCGGGACTACAAGTCCTTTT

d_call: NA
clone_size: few
v_call: TRBV7-9
j_call: TRBJ2-3
cdr3_aa: CASSRGTDTQYF
cdr3_nt: TGTGCCAGCAGCCGCGGCACAGATACGCAGTATTTT

d_call: NA
clone_size: NA
v_call: TRBV21-1
j_call: TRBJ2-7
cdr3_aa: CASSATSALRFEQYF
cdr3_nt: TGTGCCAGCAGCGCCACTAGCGCACTAAGGTTCGAGCAGTACTTC

d_call: NA
clone_size: NA
v_call: TRBV11-3
j_call: TRBJ2-1
cdr3_aa: CASSLVVAHSSYNEQFF
cdr3_nt: TGTGCCAGCAGCTTAGTTGTAGCGCATAGCTCCTACAATGAGCAGTTCTTC

d_call: NA
clone_size: NA
v_call: TRBV28
j_call: TRBJ2-7
cdr3_aa: CASSKDPSYEQYF
cdr3_nt: TGTGCCAGCAGTAAAGACCCATCCTACGAGCAGTACTTC

d_call: TRBD2
clone_size: NA
v_call: TRBV5-1
j_call: TRBJ2-3
cdr3_aa: CASSLGLAGEITDTQYF
cdr3_nt: TGCGCCAGCAGCTTGGGTCTCGCGGGGGAAATCACAGATACGCAGTATTTT

d_call: TRBD2
clone_size: NA
v_call: TRBV28
j_call: TRBJ2-1
cdr3_aa: CASSSPGGRSYNEQFF
cdr3_nt: TGTGCCAGCAGTAGCCCGGGGGGGCGCTCCTACAATGAGCAGTTCTTC

d_call: NA
clone_size: NA
v_call: TRBV30
j_call: TRBJ2-3
cdr3_aa: CALRLGPTHPRGQYF
cdr3_nt: TGTGCCTTGAGACTGGGCCCGACCCACCCCAGGGGGCAGTATTTT

d_call: NA
clone_size: NA
v_call: TRBV7-2
j_call: TRBJ2-3
cdr3_aa: CASSLVGDTQYF
cdr3_nt: TGTGCCAGCAGCTTAGTGGGAGATACGCAGTATTTT

d_call: NA
clone_size: NA
v_call: TRBV5-5
j_call: TRBJ1-6
cdr3_aa: CASSLEYNSPLHF
cdr3_nt: TGTGCCAGCAGCTTGGAGTATAATTCACCCCTCCACTTT

d_call: TRBD1
clone_size: once
v_call: TRBV28
j_call: TRBJ2-5
cdr3_aa: CASSLPKGQKMGETQYF
cdr3_nt: TGTGCCAGCAGTTTGCCTAAGGGACAGAAAATGGGGGAGACCCAGTACTTC

d_call: TRBD2
clone_size: NA
v_call: TRBV11-2
j_call: TRBJ2-7
cdr3_aa: CASSLNSGGQYEQYF
cdr3_nt: TGTGCCAGCAGCTTAAACAGCGGGGGCCAATACGAGCAGTACTTC